This T cell receptor (beta chain) was identified in a study of identical twins. Regarding the study as a whole: Twins shared out-of-frame alpha sequences with excess low generation probability. For zero-insertion analyses, partial confounding could come from invariant MAIT and iNKT cells.

Points on this clonotype: What it binds is not known. A much larger clone differs from this one at a single base, so this may be a read error.

TCRdb called the 5' RACE reads again in MiXCR, with one record for every CDR3 protein. The sample carries 1,800,000 or so distinct CDR3 sequences, around 29% recorded once. CDR1 and CDR2 from the germline V gene are SQVTM and ANQGSEA. This CDR3 comprises 10 residues. Specimen: cord blood. The V and J genes are TRBV29-1 and TRBJ2-7; D is possibly TRBD1 (5 bases). This TCR was recovered from a newborn girl in good health. CDR3 in DNA: TGCAGCGTAGCCCAGGGCGAGCAGTGCTTC. This gives the protein CSVAQGEQCF.